This TCR beta chain was identified in a study of blood T cell repertoires in COVID-19. The wider study: Some COVID-19 samples were acute and others convalescent; all came from the United States, Italy and Spain. The analysed material was cDNA or gDNA that came from T cells, B-cell-depleted T cells, or PBMCs.

Per the original data handling: Estimated nucleated cell counts came from reference gene primer amplification. Sequencing was performed with immunoSEQ multiplex PCR; in TCRdb, only in-frame clones are kept and a portion is missing. From that table come the V and J calls and clone size; the DNA was used to work out D and trimming. The sample contains about 14,000 clones, 84% of which appear only once. After removal of 7 bases from V and 2 bases from J, the junction contained 11 bases not matched to a gene. This CDR3 region has 16 residues. CDR1 is MNHEY, CDR2 SMNVEV, per germline (reference sequence).

This rearrangement joins TRBV27 to TRBJ1-5, with 7 positions matching TRBD1. This receptor was identified in a woman between 50 and 59 years old with active or convalescent COVID-19. The sequenced material came from peripheral blood. The CDR3 spells CASKPEGGAGNQPQHF. CDR3 DNA: TGTGCCAGCAAACCCGAAGGGGGCGCGGGCAATCAGCCCCAGCATTTT.